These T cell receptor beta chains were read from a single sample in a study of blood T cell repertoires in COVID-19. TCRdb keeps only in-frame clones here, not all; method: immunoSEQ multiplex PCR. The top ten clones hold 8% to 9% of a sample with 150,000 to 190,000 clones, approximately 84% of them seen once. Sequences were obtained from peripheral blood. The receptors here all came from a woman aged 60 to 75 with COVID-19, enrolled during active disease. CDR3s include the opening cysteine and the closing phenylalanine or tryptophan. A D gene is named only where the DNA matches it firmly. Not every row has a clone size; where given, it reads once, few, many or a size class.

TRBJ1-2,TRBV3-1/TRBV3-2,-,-,CASSPGGSNYGYTF,TGTGCCAGCAGTCCGGGGGGTTCAAACTATGGCTACACCTTC
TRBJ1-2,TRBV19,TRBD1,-,CASSIGAPTGGQYGYTF,TGTGCCAGTAGTATTGGGGCCCCCACAGGGGGCCAGTATGGCTACACCTTC
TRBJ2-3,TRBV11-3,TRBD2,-,CASSLSGGTDTQYF,TGTGCCAGCAGCTTAAGCGGGGGTACAGATACGCAGTATTTT
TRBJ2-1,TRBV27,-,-,CASSFRVGSSYNEQFF,TGTGCCAGCAGTTTTAGGGTGGGGAGCTCCTACAATGAGCAGTTCTTC
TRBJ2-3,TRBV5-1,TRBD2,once,CASSGASGTDTQYF,TGCGCCAGCAGCGGCGCTAGCGGAACAGATACGCAGTATTTT
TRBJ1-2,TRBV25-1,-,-,CASSELQRNGYTF,TGTGCCAGCAGTGAATTGCAGAGGAATGGCTACACCTTC
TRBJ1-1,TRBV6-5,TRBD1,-,CASSYVGQGFNTEAFF,TGTGCCAGCAGTTACGTCGGACAGGGGTTTAACACTGAAGCTTTCTTT
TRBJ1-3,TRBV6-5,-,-,CASRLGQTSGNTIYF,TGTGCCAGCAGACTGGGACAAACTTCTGGAAACACCATATATTTT
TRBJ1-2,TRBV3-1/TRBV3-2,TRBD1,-,CASSQGGQARRGYTF,TGTGCCAGCAGCCAGGGAGGACAGGCCCGAAGGGGCTACACCTTC
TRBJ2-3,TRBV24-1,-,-,CATSRDSYTDTQYF,TGTGCCACCAGCCGCGACAGCTACACAGATACGCAGTATTTT
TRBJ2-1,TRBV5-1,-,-,CASSFEGSSYNEQFF,TGCGCCAGCAGCTTTGAGGGTAGCTCCTACAATGAGCAGTTCTTC
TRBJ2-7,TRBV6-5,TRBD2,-,CASSSRLAGEQYF,TGTGCCAGCAGTTCCCGACTAGCTGGTGAGCAGTACTTC
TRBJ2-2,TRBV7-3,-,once,CASTPSAGSGDTGELFF,TGTGCCAGCACCCCCTCGGCGGGGAGCGGCGACACCGGGGAGCTGTTTTTT
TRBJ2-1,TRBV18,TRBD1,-,CASSQLLQGNEQFF,TGTGCCAGCTCACAACTTTTACAGGGGAATGAGCAGTTCTTC
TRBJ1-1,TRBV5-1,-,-,CASTDQAGRLVGAFF,TGCGCCAGCACCGATCAGGCAGGGCGGCTCGTTGGGGCTTTCTTT
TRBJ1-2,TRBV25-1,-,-,CASREGGYGYTF,TGTGCCAGCAGGGAGGGGGGGTATGGCTACACCTTC
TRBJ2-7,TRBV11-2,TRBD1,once,CASSFAGTGASSFQQYF,TGTGCCAGCAGCTTTGCCGGGACAGGGGCATCCTCCTTCCAGCAGTACTTC
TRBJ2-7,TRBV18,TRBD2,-,CASSPTTSGRAYEQYF,TGTGCCAGCTCACCGACGACTAGCGGGAGGGCTTACGAGCAGTACTTC
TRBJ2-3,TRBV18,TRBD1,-,CASSRLRGRWTDTQYF,TGTGCCAGCTCACGGCTCAGGGGGCGCTGGACAGATACGCAGTATTTT
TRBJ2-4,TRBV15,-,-,CATTGRQGTAKNIQYF,TGTGCCACCACAGGGAGGCAGGGAACGGCCAAAAACATTCAGTACTTC
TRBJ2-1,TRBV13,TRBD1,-,CASSSRDRVSNEQFF,TGTGCCAGCAGCTCCCGGGACAGGGTTTCCAATGAGCAGTTCTTC
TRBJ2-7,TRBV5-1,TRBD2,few,CASSDGTSTYEQYF,TGCGCCAGCAGCGACGGGACTAGCACCTACGAGCAGTACTTC
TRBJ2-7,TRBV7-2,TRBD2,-,CASSLQAGRVSYEQYF,TGTGCCAGCAGCTTACAAGCGGGGAGGGTCTCCTACGAGCAGTACTTC
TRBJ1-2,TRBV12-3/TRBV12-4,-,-,CASSSGPGYGYTF,TGTGCCAGCAGTTCCGGTCCGGGGTATGGCTACACCTTC
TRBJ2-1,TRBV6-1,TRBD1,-,CASSESTGVGYNEQFF,TGTGCCAGCAGTGAATCGACAGGGGTAGGGTACAATGAGCAGTTCTTC
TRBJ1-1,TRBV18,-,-,CASSVTGNTEAFF,TGTGCCAGCTCCGTTACAGGGAACACTGAAGCTTTCTTT
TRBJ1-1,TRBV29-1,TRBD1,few,CSTDRANTEAFF,TGCAGCACGGACAGGGCGAACACTGAAGCTTTCTTT
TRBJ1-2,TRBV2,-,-,CASRLQGDYGYTF,TGTGCCAGCAGGTTACAGGGTGACTATGGCTACACCTTC
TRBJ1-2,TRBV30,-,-,CAWSKVWEGYTF,TGTGCCTGGAGTAAGGTGTGGGAGGGCTACACCTTC
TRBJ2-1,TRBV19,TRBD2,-,CASSFRLAGADEQFF,TGTGCCAGTAGTTTCCGACTAGCGGGAGCGGATGAGCAGTTCTTC
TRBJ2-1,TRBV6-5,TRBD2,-,CASTASGGWNEQFF,TGTGCCAGCACGGCTAGCGGGGGGTGGAATGAGCAGTTCTTC
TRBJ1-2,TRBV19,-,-,CASSTLTVNYGYTF,TGTGCCAGTAGTACTTTGACAGTTAACTATGGCTACACCTTC
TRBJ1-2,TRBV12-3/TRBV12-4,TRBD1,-,CASTPDRATGYTF,TGTGCCAGCACTCCGGACAGGGCAACTGGCTACACCTTC
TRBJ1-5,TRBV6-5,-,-,CASSLRGGSNQPQHF,TGTGCCAGCAGCCTCCGGGGGGGAAGCAATCAGCCCCAGCATTTT
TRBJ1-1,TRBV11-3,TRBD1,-,CASSLGVGTASEAFF,TGTGCCAGCAGCTTAGGTGTGGGGACAGCTAGTGAAGCTTTCTTT
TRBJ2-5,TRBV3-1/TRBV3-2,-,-,CASSQDAATETQYF,TGTGCCAGCAGCCAAGACGCGGCCACGGAGACCCAGTACTTC
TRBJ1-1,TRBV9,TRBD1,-,CASSPIQGVWGTEAFF,TGTGCCAGCAGCCCTATACAGGGGGTTTGGGGCACTGAAGCTTTCTTT
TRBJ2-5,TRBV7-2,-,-,CASSTPQAETQYF,TGTGCCAGCAGCACTCCACAGGCGGAGACCCAGTACTTC
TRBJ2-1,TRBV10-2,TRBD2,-,CASSGLAGGNEQFF,TGCGCCAGCAGTGGACTAGCGGGAGGCAATGAGCAGTTCTTC
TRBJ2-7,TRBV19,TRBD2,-,CASSILGLAGTYEQYF,TGTGCCAGTAGTATCCTGGGACTAGCGGGAACTTACGAGCAGTACTTC
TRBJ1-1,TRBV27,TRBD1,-,CASSSIDRVDTEAFF,TGTGCCAGCAGTTCTATCGACAGGGTGGACACTGAAGCTTTCTTT
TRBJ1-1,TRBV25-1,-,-,CASSEWAGLNTEAFF,TGTGCCAGCAGTGAGTGGGCGGGGCTCAACACTGAAGCTTTCTTT
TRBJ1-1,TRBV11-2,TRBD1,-,CASSLGQTNTEAFF,TGTGCCAGCAGCCTGGGACAGACGAACACTGAAGCTTTCTTT
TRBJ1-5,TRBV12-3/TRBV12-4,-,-,CASSLTGSQPQHF,TGTGCCAGCAGCCTTACAGGAAGTCAGCCCCAGCATTTT
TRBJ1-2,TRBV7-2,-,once,CASSLDRKGGYTF,TGTGCCAGCAGCTTAGATCGGAAGGGGGGCTACACCTTC
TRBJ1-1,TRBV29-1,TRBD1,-,CSVGPQGYTEAFF,TGCAGCGTTGGCCCACAGGGGTACACTGAAGCTTTCTTT
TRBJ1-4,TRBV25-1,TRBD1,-,CASSELTGVNEKLFF,TGTGCCAGCAGTGAATTAACAGGGGTTAATGAAAAACTGTTTTTT
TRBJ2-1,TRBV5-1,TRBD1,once,CASSLGQGTYNEQFF,TGCGCCAGCAGCTTAGGACAGGGCACCTACAATGAGCAGTTCTTC